These T cell receptor beta chains were read from a single sample in a study of identical twins. TCRdb redid the calling of the 5' RACE reads with MiXCR, one entry per CDR3 protein. The sample lists approximately 500,000 distinct CDR3 sequences; 20% to 25% were seen once. The data were also submitted as part of a second study, on T cells expressing NK-cell markers.

Sample: CD4+ T cells sorted from blood. The receptors shown here come from a young woman in good health. CDR3s include the opening cysteine and the closing phenylalanine or tryptophan. The D gene is left open where the match is weak. Some rows mark clone size as missing; the rest say once, few, many or name a class of expanded clone.

>12|TRBJ2-7|TRBV5-1|few|-
TGCGCCAGCAGCAGGGACCTCTTGGAGCAGTACTTC
CASSRDLLEQYF
>16|TRBJ2-3|TRBV5-1|few|-
TGCGCCAGCAGCTCCCAAGCAGGGCAATCTGTAGATACGCAGTATTTT
CASSSQAGQSVDTQYF
>14|TRBJ1-5|TRBV10-3|few|-
TGTGCCATCACCGAGAGGCCGCTCAATCAGCCCCAGCATTTT
CAITERPLNQPQHF
>14|TRBJ2-3|TRBV4-2|few|-
TGTGCCAGCAGCCAACTAATCGGAACAGATACGCAGTATTTT
CASSQLIGTDTQYF
>14|TRBJ1-2|TRBV6-1|-|-
TGTGCCAGCAGGCCACCGGGCAGCTCCTATGGCTACACCTTC
CASRPPGSSYGYTF
>13|TRBJ1-1|TRBV5-1|-|-
TGCGCCAGCAGCTTATTCCCAGGAGAAGAAGCTTTCTTT
CASSLFPGEEAFF
>15|TRBJ2-5|TRBV29-1|few|TRBD1
TGCAGCGTACACCGGGACAGGGTCGGGGAAGAGACCCAGTACTTC
CSVHRDRVGEETQYF
>14|TRBJ2-2|TRBV20-1|few|-
TGCAGTGCTAGGGAGGGGGTTTACACCGGGGAGCTGTTTTTT
CSAREGVYTGELFF
>17|TRBJ2-7|TRBV7-2|-|TRBD2
TGTGCCAGCAGCTTAGCGGGAGCGGGGGCGGCAATCTACGAGCAGTACTTC
CASSLAGAGAAIYEQYF
>14|TRBJ1-2|TRBV15|-|-
TGTGCCACCAGCAGAGATCCCGGACAACATGGCTACACCTTC
CATSRDPGQHGYTF
>14|TRBJ2-7|TRBV20-1|few|TRBD1
TGCAGTGCTGACCGGGACAGGAGCTCCTACGAGCAGTACTTC
CSADRDRSSYEQYF
>11|TRBJ1-1|TRBV5-1|-|-
TGCGCCAGCAGCTTGTTGGGGGCCGCTTTCTTT
CASSLLGAAFF
>16|TRBJ2-1|TRBV6-1|few|-
TGTGCCAGCAGGGGAAGTGGGGGAAGCTCCTACAATGAGCAGTTCTTC
CASRGSGGSSYNEQFF
>15|TRBJ2-3|TRBV4-2|few|TRBD2
TGTGCCAGCAGCCAAGGGGGGACTACCACAGATACGCAGTATTTT
CASSQGGTTTDTQYF
>15|TRBJ2-1|TRBV15|few|TRBD2
TGTGCCACCAGCAGAGCGGGAGGGCCTTACAATGAGCAGTTCTTC
CATSRAGGPYNEQFF
>12|TRBJ2-7|TRBV6-1|-|-
TGTGCCACCACGTCCCTGGGGGACGAGCAGTACTTC
CATTSLGDEQYF
>11|TRBJ2-4|TRBV7-7|-|-
TGTGCCAGCAGCCACCGGGACCGCGAGTACTTC
CASSHRDREYF
>14|TRBJ2-7|TRBV25-1|-|TRBD2
TGTGCCAGCAGCACTAGCGGGTCCCTCCAAGAGCAGTACTTC
CASSTSGSLQEQYF
>16|TRBJ2-1|TRBV4-2|-|TRBD2
TGTGCCAGCAGCCAAGTTTCGGGGGGTGGGTACAATGAGCAGTTCTTC
CASSQVSGGGYNEQFF
>14|TRBJ1-4|TRBV4-2|-|-
TGTGCCAGCAGCCAAGATAGGAGCTCTGAAAAACTGTTTTTT
CASSQDRSSEKLFF
>14|TRBJ2-5|TRBV6-1|few|TRBD2
TGTGCCAGCAGCCGGGGGGGGGTCCAAGAGACCCAGTACTTC
CASSRGGVQETQYF
>14|TRBJ1-5|TRBV20-1|-|-
TGCAGTGCTAGAGACAGGATTAGCAATCAGCCCCAGCATTTT
CSARDRISNQPQHF
>14|TRBJ2-3|TRBV20-1|-|-
TGCAGTGCTAGTCATCCTACTTACACAGATACGCAGTATTTT
CSASHPTYTDTQYF
>17|TRBJ2-3|TRBV5-1|-|-
TGCGCCAGCAGCTTGGTGAAGGTAGCTGGGGGCATGTATACGCAGTATTTT
CASSLVKVAGGMYTQYF
>15|TRBJ2-7|TRBV2|few|TRBD2
TGTGCCAGCAGTGACCCGGGAGGGCCCCGCTATGAGCAGTACTTC
CASSDPGGPRYEQYF
>17|TRBJ2-3|TRBV9|few|TRBD2
TGTGCCAGCAGCGTAGCGGGGGGGCGACCAGCCACAGATACGCAGTATTTT
CASSVAGGRPATDTQYF
>13|TRBJ2-2|TRBV15|-|-
TGTGCCACCAGCGGTACGAACACCGGGGAGCTGTTTTTT
CATSGTNTGELFF
>10|TRBJ1-1|TRBV2|few|-
TGTGCCAGCGGTGGCGCTGAAGCTTTCTTT
CASGGAEAFF
>12|TRBJ2-3|TRBV12-3/TRBV12-4|few|TRBD1
TGTGCCAGCAGACCCGGACAGGCCACGCAGTATTTT
CASRPGQATQYF
>15|TRBJ2-1|TRBV7-9|-|-
TGTGCCAGCACCCGGGGCGGGGGCCTGGACAATGAGCAGTTCTTC
CASTRGGGLDNEQFF
>17|TRBJ2-1|TRBV11-2|many|TRBD2
TGTGCCAGCAGCTTTGAACGGGCGGGGGAATCCTACAATGAGCAGTTCTTC
CASSFERAGESYNEQFF
>11|TRBJ2-1|TRBV5-1|-|-
TGCGCCAGCATGCAACTTCATGAGCAGTTCTTC
CASMQLHEQFF
>13|TRBJ2-5|TRBV20-1|-|-
TGCAGTGCTAGTGGGGGTTTCGGAGAGACCCAGTACTTC
CSASGGFGETQYF
>15|TRBJ2-7|TRBV21-1|few|-
TGTGCCAGCAGCAAAGTCGGGGGGGGGGACTACGAGCAGTACTTC
CASSKVGGGDYEQYF
>14|TRBJ2-7|TRBV7-9|few|-
TGTGCCAGCAGCTCGCAAGGGGGGTCCCTCGAGCAGTACTTC
CASSSQGGSLEQYF
>12|TRBJ2-5|TRBV2|few|TRBD1
TGTGCCAGAGGACAGGGACGGGAGACCCAGTACTTC
CARGQGRETQYF
>15|TRBJ2-7|TRBV6-1|-|TRBD2
TGTGCCAGCAGTCCGTATAGCGGGAGCTCCTACGAGCAGTACTTC
CASSPYSGSSYEQYF
>13|TRBJ1-5|TRBV5-1|-|-
TGCGCCAGCAGCTTGGGTGGATTTGAACCCCAGCATTTT
CASSLGGFEPQHF
>12|TRBJ2-1|TRBV20-1|few|TRBD2
TGCAGTGCTGTCCAAGGACTAGCGCGAAAGTTCTTC
CSAVQGLARKFF
>16|TRBJ2-1|TRBV6-2/TRBV6-3|-|-
TGTGCCAGCAGTTACCCCCAAAGGGGGGCTAGCGGCGAGCAGTTCTTC
CASSYPQRGASGEQFF
>14|TRBJ1-6|TRBV10-3|few|-
TGTGCCATCAGTGAGTCAATGGGGAATTCACCCCTCCACTTT
CAISESMGNSPLHF
>14|TRBJ2-5|TRBV12-5|-|-
TGTGCTAGTGGGGGCGGGGCAGTCCCGGAGACCCAGTACTTC
CASGGGAVPETQYF